This T cell receptor beta chain was captured by sequencing in a study of breast tumors, draining lymph nodes, adjacent tissues. Findings and limits, study-wide: Compared with lymph nodes, tumors were less diverse; compared with nontumor tissue, more. Luminal-like breast cancer showed significantly higher tumor–nontumor repertoire similarity than basal-like.

This clonotype appeared many times. As yet, its antigen is unknown. The V gene's germline CDR1 is LGHDT and CDR2 YNNKEL (reference sequence). V dropped 4 bases and J dropped 2 bases, with 11 bases sitting between them. The CDR3 spans 14 residues. TCRdb re-derived calls from the multiplex PCR reads in MiXCR, one entry per CDR3 protein. The sample lists about 130,000 distinct CDR3 sequences, 20% occurring once. Samples came from axillary lymph nodes draining the breast cancer. The source is a female donor with breast cancer. Some clones in this sample may be carry-over from other donors' samples. The sample taken for sequencing was axillary lymph node tissue. This chain connects TRBV3-1 to TRBJ1-2; D remains ambiguous. The CDR3 loop is CASSPREANYGYTF. CDR3 DNA: TGTGCCAGCAGCCCCCGGGAGGCCAACTATGGCTACACCTTC. The full variable domain, with the rest looked up from reference TRBV3-1 and TRBJ1-2, is DTAVSQTPKYLVTQMGNDKSIKCEQNLGHDTMYWYKQDSKKFLKIMFSYNNKELIINETVPNRFSPKSPDKAHLNLHINSLELGDSAVYFCASSPREANYGYTFGSGTRLTVV.